This TCR beta chain was recovered during a study of blood T cells in healthy people across ages (dated by TCRdb to between 2014 and 2016). For context, the study as a whole: In model experiments, template switching captured about one uniquely barcoded TCR beta cDNA molecule for every two T cells. The donors were divided into four age groups: young (average about 16 years), middle-aged (roughly 42), aged (approximately 62) and long-lived (about 80). For two donors (one aged 18 to 30 and one aged 80 or older), the study analyzed two additional independent replicas of 1 million unique cDNA reads from the same blood draw. Donors of different ages were randomly distributed across sequencing lanes to avoid experimental bias. To track age-related changes in TCR beta repertoire diversity, the study relied on deep sequencing normalized with unique cDNA molecular identifiers. Results and caveats for the whole study, not just this receptor: Compared with the aged group, the long-lived group had more naive CD4+ T cells, fewer expanded clones and increased TCR diversity, suggesting age selection. Bulk unsorted PBMC profiling prevented conclusive comparison of naive and antigen-experienced compartments. The percentage of naive T cells measured by flow cytometry correlated strongly with observed TCR beta diversity. Total diversity estimates from one million sequenced T cells were considered lower bounds and underestimates. As age increased, observed TCR beta diversity per million T cells dropped in a roughly linear way, and a significant reduction was already evident by age 40. Donor CMV infection status was unknown, potentially confounding age-related changes in expanded clonotypes.

CDR1 and CDR2 are read off the germline V gene as SGHRS and YFSETQ. The junction shows trimming of 4 bases on V and 1 base on J, and the gene matches do not reach 6 bases of it. The CDR3 numbers 15 residues from cysteine through phenylalanine. Of all the DNA, just the CDR3 is kept, 45 bases in frame from base 1. Systemically healthy Caucasian individuals from Russia, 39 in total and aged about 6 to 100 years, were included as donors. Roughly 10 milliliters of peripheral blood were drawn from each donor into EDTA-treated Vacutainer tubes. Ficoll-Paque density-gradient centrifugation was used to isolate PBMCs, with at least 6.5 million per sample. Total RNA was extracted from PBMCs with Trizol reagent, with at least 5.5 micrograms obtained per sample. Naive CD45RAhigh/CD27high T cell percentages were measured by flow cytometry on a PBMC aliquot from every donor. The library relied on 5' RACE. Sequencer: Illumina HiSeq 2500. A second about 7 to 12 cycle PCR used a sample-barcoded 5' primer and a J-beta primer mix. A unique molecular identifier was introduced onto each TCR beta cDNA molecule by a template-switch 5' adaptor carrying 12 random nucleotides. At least 2.5 million CDR3-containing paired-end reads were obtained from each sample. First-strand cDNA was synthesized from all RNA with the Mint cDNA synthesis kit, primed by a TRBC-specific oligonucleotide. All cDNA was treated with uracil-DNA glycosylase and then went through a first 18-cycle PCR with the universal primers M1SS and BC2_uni_R. In the authors' own workflow: For normalization, 1 million high-quality reads were randomly selected from each sample, with every read carrying a distinct molecular identifier. Instead of being binned into consensus sequences, reads that shared molecular identifiers were thrown out. CDR3 identification, clonotype clustering and error correction used MiTCR with a Q25 quality threshold and the strictest error-elimination algorithm. A nonparametric unseen species model with Euler transformation was used to estimate lower-bound total TCR beta diversity. In TCRdb, the public reads were trimmed at Q25 with fastp and aligned with MiXCR, with productive beta chains retained. For every CDR3 protein sequence, its rows merge into one entry that carries the most common genes and DNA. The V and J calls were determined by TCRdb, not by the authors. For this sample the table gives 650,000 to 700,000 distinct CDR3 sequences, of which 52% were detected only once. Jointly, the top ten make up about 13% of the sample.

For this clonotype: Which antigen it targets is not known. A much bigger clone sits one base away, suggesting this may be a read error.

The receptor's source is an elderly woman in good health. The sample consisted of blood. The chain joins TRBV5-1 to TRBJ2-3, with 7 bases matching TRBD2. The CDR3 here reads CASSAGRERTDTQYF. The DNA sequence reads TGCGCCAGCAGCGCGGGGCGGGAGCGCACAGATACGCAGTATTTT.